This T cell receptor beta chain was identified during a study of T-cell reconstitution after alpha-beta-depleted transplantation in children. Study outcomes and limitations: From surviving recipient T cells and thymic progenitors came the high day-60 TCRbeta diversity observed in some patients.

Researchers prepared the TCRbeta library using unique molecular identifiers, the study reports. TCRdb called the PCR reads again in MiXCR, with one record for every CDR3 protein. The data contain about 250,000 distinct CDR3 sequences, under 30% of them singletons. This clonotype showed up just a few times. The antigen remains undetermined. Trimming took 5 bases from V and 1 from J, leaving 9 bases between them. Germline-derived CDR1 and CDR2 are SGHAT and FQNNGV. The CDR3 is 14 residues long. The TCR was taken from a female patient younger than 10 who had a stem cell transplant for congenital amegakaryocytic thrombocytopenia, so the T cells may come from the graft donor. The V and J genes are TRBV11-2 and TRBJ2-1; possibly TRBD2 for D (6 bases). The material sequenced was PBMCs, mostly from graft donor cells, taken 360 days after TCRalphabeta/CD19-depleted stem cell transplant. The CDR3 DNA sequence: TGTGCCAGCAGCGCTAGCGAATCCTACAATGAGCAGTTCTTC. This encodes CASSASESYNEQFF.